The 15 T cell receptor beta chains presented below share a single source sample, sequenced in a study of T cells in Graves' hyperthyroidism and ophthalmopathy. Amplification targeted TCR beta CDR3 regions from RNA transcripts. The study used the HTBI primer set for a first-round RT-PCR of the TCR CDR3. TCRdb analysed the multiplex PCR reads with MiXCR anew, one entry per CDR3 protein. The sample has hundreds of thousands of distinct CDR3 sequences; 46% are singletons. The specimen was peripheral blood or thyroid tissue (not recorded which). All receptors derive from a young woman with Graves' hyperthyroidism.

The chain couples TRBV2 to TRBJ2-7; TRBD2 aligns across 13 bases. With V trimmed by 3 bases and J by 1 base, 12 bases remained unmatched. The CDR3 runs to 19 residues. Germline V gene data show CDR1 as SNHLY and CDR2 as FYNNEI. CDR3 amino acids: CASSDWGSGLAGASYEQYF. The CDR3 region has the DNA TGTGCCAGCAGTGATTGGGGATCCGGACTAGCGGGAGCATCCTACGAGCAGTACTTC.

A word on this clonotype: One junction end does not reproduce the germline sequence, and a read error may be involved. This chain links TRBV15 with TRBJ2-2; possibly TRBD1 or TRBD2 for D (5 bases each). This CDR3 is built from 13 residues. Germline V gene data show CDR1 as LNHNV and CDR2 as YYDKDF (reference sequence). The CDR3, as DNA: TGTGCCACCAGCAGGGGACCCGGCGCTGAGCCGTTTTTT. This sequence encodes CATSRGPGAEPFF.

The chain links TRBV20-1 to TRBJ1-6; 8 bases are shared with TRBD1. V gave up 2 bases and J gave up 9 bases; unmatched junction bases: 6. Germline loops: CDR1 DFQATT, CDR2 SNEGSKA (reference sequence). The CDR3 is 14 amino acids. The CDR3 region is CSARKAGGSSPLHF. CDR3 sequence (DNA): TGCAGTGCTAGAAAGGCAGGGGGCAGTTCACCCCTCCACTTT.

Written as DNA, the CDR3 is TGTGCCACCAGGGGACAGGGGGCAAGTGAAGCTTTCTTT. It yields the protein CATRGQGASEAFF. The chain recombines TRBV24-1 with TRBJ1-1; 12 nucleotides line up with TRBD1. Per the germline V gene, CDR1 is KGHDR and CDR2 is SFDVKD. The CDR3 is 13 residues long. The junction had 3 bases not matched to a gene; V was cut back by 7 bases and J by 7 bases.

This rearrangement joins TRBV7-2 to TRBJ1-5, with a possible D match to TRBD1 (5 bases). Trimming removed 1 base at V and 7 bases at J, with 17 bases between. This CDR3 is 16 amino acids long. CDR1 is SGHTA, CDR2 FQGNSA, per germline. CDR3 in DNA: TGTGCCAGCAGCTTAGGCGGGGGACTTCGAGGCCAGCCCCAGCATTTT. Its translation: CASSLGGGLRGQPQHF.

V is TRBV5-1 and J is TRBJ2-2; TRBD1 aligns across 8 bases. V shed 3 bases and J 6 bases; nucleotides not matched to a gene: 7. The germline V gene has CDR1 SGHRS and CDR2 YFSETQ. The CDR3 has 15 residues. CDR3 nucleotide sequence: TGCGCCAGCAGCTGGGGACAGGCCTTCGCCGGGGAGCTGTTTTTT. This sequence encodes CASSWGQAFAGELFF.

Comments on this clonotype: No conserved phenylalanine or tryptophan ends this CDR3, so it is likely a read error. The rearrangement links TRBV25-1 to TRBJ1-6; 7 bases align to TRBD1. The CDR3 spans 13 residues. Trimming removed 7 bases from V and 4 bases from J; junction bases left unmatched: 1. In germline, CDR1 is MGHDK, CDR2 SYGVNS. The CDR3 bases are TGTGCCAGCACGGGACAGTATAATTCACCCCTCCACATT. Its protein is CASTGQYNSPLHI.

The chain has TRBV20-1 and TRBJ2-5, with no clear D. The V end lost 1 base, the J end lost 1 base, and 1 base lay between the germline ends. The CDR3 consists of 11 residues. Germline assignment: CDR1 DFQATT and CDR2 SNEGSKA (reference sequence). This CDR3 reads CSARVQETQYF. CDR3 coding DNA: TGCAGTGCTAGAGTCCAAGAGACCCAGTACTTC.

As concerns this clonotype: Given a much more abundant clone one base away, this may be a read error. This chain joins TRBV29-1 and TRBJ1-2; the D gene is possibly TRBD1 (5 bases). Germline V gene data show CDR1 as SQVTM and CDR2 as ANQGSEA. This CDR3 contains 13 residues. The CDR3, as DNA: TGCAGCGTTGATCAGGGAGGACACTATGGCCACACCTTC. Amino acids: CSVDQGGHYGHTF.

The rearrangement uses TRBV7-2 and TRBJ2-2, with 7 positions matching TRBD2. Trimming cost V 5 bases and J 2 bases; bases outside gene matches: 5. CDR1 is SGHTA and CDR2 is FQGNSA in the germline V gene. The CDR3 has 15 residues. CDR3 sequence reads: CASSPRERNTGELFF. DNA for the CDR3: TGTGCCAGCAGCCCGCGGGAGCGAAACACCGGGGAGCTGTTTTTT.

This clonotype came up once. The chain recombines TRBV20-1 with TRBJ2-5; D remains unclear. Trimming stripped 4 bases from V and 9 bases from J, with 12 bases between. The CDR3 length is 11 residues. The germline V gene has CDR1 DFQATT and CDR2 SNEGSKA (reference sequence). The CDR3 nucleotides read TGCAGTGCTAAGGACGGTCAGCCCCAGTACTTC. The encoded protein is CSAKDGQPQYF.

The chain joins TRBV15 to TRBJ2-2, with D unresolved. Trimming removed 5 bases from V and 4 bases from J, with 14 bases in between. The length of the CDR3 is 15 residues. Germline V gene sequence: CDR1 LNHNV, CDR2 YYDKDF (reference sequence). As DNA, the CDR3 is TGTGCCACCAGCTTGGGCTTGGTGATCACCGGGGAGCTGTTTTTT. It codes for CATSLGLVITGELFF.

The chain is built from TRBV29-1 and TRBJ1-2; 7 bases line up with TRBD1. Germline V gene data show CDR1 as SQVTM and CDR2 as ANQGSEA. The CDR3 has 13 amino acids. The V gene end was trimmed by 8 bases and the J gene end by 4 bases; junction bases not matched to a gene: 10. CDR3 nucleotide sequence: TGCAGCTTCTTCCAAGCAGGGGGCTATGGCTACACCTTC. It codes for CSFFQAGGYGYTF.

As regards this clonotype: Compared with germline, one end of the junction differs, possibly owing to a read error. The chain combines TRBV7-8 with TRBJ2-6; D is ambiguous. Germline lookup yields CDR1 SGHVS and CDR2 FQNEAQ. This CDR3 region has 18 residues. The DNA of the CDR3 is TGTGCCAGCAGCCCCCGCTCCAGGCGAGTCGCTGGGGTCAACGTCCTGACTTTC. Amino acid sequence: CASSPRSRRVAGVNVLTF.

This clonotype was picked up a small number of times. The V and J genes are TRBV7-3 and TRBJ2-5; D is unresolved. This CDR3 comprises 13 residues. With 1 base removed from V and 5 bases from J, the gap between germline ends came to 8 bases. Germline lookup yields CDR1 SGHTA and CDR2 FQGTGA. This CDR3 is CASSLNLVETQYF. The CDR3 bases are TGTGCCAGCAGCTTAAATCTAGTGGAGACCCAGTACTTC.